One and the same sample provided the 28 T cell receptor beta chains below, sequenced in a study of blood T cells in healthy people across ages. A J-beta primer mix and a sample-barcoded 5' primer were used in a second PCR of about 7 to 12 cycles. Each CDR3 protein is one row after TCRdb ran MiXCR on the 5' RACE reads. The sample consists of about 830,000 distinct CDR3 sequences, 58% of them appearing once. Source material: blood. These receptors came from a young man in good health.

The rearrangement uses TRBV14 and TRBJ2-7, with 10 bases that match TRBD2. The trim removed 4 bases at V and 2 bases at J, leaving 2 bases unmatched. The CDR3 extends over 14 amino acids. CDR1 and CDR2 (germline): SGHDN, FVKESK. Written as DNA, the CDR3 is TGTGCCAGCAGCCCACTAGCGGGGCCCTACGAGCAGTACTTC. Its protein is CASSPLAGPYEQYF. The complete variable domain, with remaining parts taken from reference TRBV14 and TRBJ2-7, reads EAGVTQFPSHSVIEKGQTVTLRCDPISGHDNLYWYRRVMGKEIKFLLHFVKESKQDESGMPNNRFLAERTGGTYSTLKVQPAELEDSGVYFCASSPLAGPYEQYFGPGTRLTVT.

This clonotype was recorded a few times. CDR3 residues: CASSFGEAYEQYF. The CDR3 nucleotides read TGTGCCAGCAGCTTCGGGGAAGCCTACGAGCAGTACTTC. The genes are TRBV7-2 and TRBJ2-7; D may be TRBD2 (5 bases). The germline CDR1 and CDR2 sequences are SGHTA and FQGNSA. V was cut by 3 bases and J by 2 bases, with 8 bases left in between. The CDR3 extends over 13 amino acids.

The genes are TRBV2 and TRBJ2-5, with D possibly called TRBD1 or TRBD2 (5 bases each). The DNA end is more similar to TRBJ2-7, so the J call may be wrong. The CDR3 has 14 residues. Germline CDR1 reads SNHLY; CDR2 reads FYNNEI. CDR3 sequence reads: CASSLGTQGYEQYF. CDR3 coding DNA: TGTGCCAGCAGTTTAGGGACCCAGGGCTACGAGCAGTACTTC.

The rearrangement uses TRBV20-1 and TRBJ2-1, with 7 nucleotides matching TRBD2. This CDR3 contains 13 residues. V was pared by 2 bases and J by 8 bases, with 6 bases of the junction left unmatched. Per the germline V gene, CDR1 is DFQATT and CDR2 is SNEGSKA (reference sequence). The chain's CDR3 is CSARLTSSYEQFF. The CDR3 DNA follows: TGCAGTGCTAGATTGACTAGCTCTTATGAGCAGTTCTTC.

There are a few counts of this clonotype. V gene TRBV20-1 combines with J gene TRBJ2-1; 11 bases match TRBD2. Germline CDR1 DFQATT, CDR2 SNEGSKA (reference sequence). V shed 4 bases and J 3 bases; nucleotides not matched to a gene: 5. The CDR3 runs to 15 residues. CDR3 region: CSATVTSGSYNEQFF. The CDR3 region has the DNA TGCAGTGCTACGGTTACTAGCGGGAGCTACAATGAGCAGTTCTTC.

The rearrangement joins TRBV12-3 or TRBV12-4 to TRBJ2-1; unclear D gene. The last part of the DNA fits TRBJ2-7 better; the J call may be wrong. The CDR3 runs to 15 residues. The CDR3 protein is CASSLGFRNYNEQYF. In nucleotides, the CDR3 is TGTGCCAGCAGTTTAGGGTTCAGGAACTACAATGAGCAGTACTTC.

This chain uses TRBV12-3 or TRBV12-4 with TRBJ2-7; D unclear. The V gene lost 1 base and the J gene lost 4 bases, with 5 bases spanning the gap. The CDR3 is 12 amino acids. CDR3 coding DNA: TGTGCCAGCAGTTTAGTAGTTTACGAGCAGTACTTC. Translated: CASSLVVYEQYF.

The genes are TRBV20-1 and TRBJ2-7, with TRBD1 identical over 10 bases. V dropped 5 bases and J dropped 1; count of bases not matched to a gene: 11. Per the germline V gene, CDR1 is DFQATT and CDR2 is SNEGSKA (reference sequence). CDR3 length: 16 residues. CDR3 amino acids: CSAGRTGGIRSYEQYF. The CDR3, as DNA: TGCAGTGCTGGTAGGACAGGGGGTATTAGGTCCTACGAGCAGTACTTC.

This chain uses TRBV4-3 with TRBJ2-3, with TRBD2 matching over 8 bases. The CDR3 covers 15 residues. The germline CDR1 and CDR2 sequences are LGHNA and YSLEER. V trimming: 1 base; J trimming: 3 bases; junction bases outside the gene matches: 3. The CDR3 loop is CASSQGGLETDTQYF. In DNA form, the CDR3 reads TGCGCCAGCAGCCAAGGGGGACTAGAGACAGATACGCAGTATTTT.

In DNA form, the CDR3 reads TGCGCCAGCAGCTTGAGGTGGCTAGCGGGAGGTCTAAACATTCAGTACTTC. Translation: CASSLRWLAGGLNIQYF. V usage is TRBV5-1 and J usage is TRBJ2-7, with 11 bases fitting TRBD2. The DNA matches TRBJ2-4 better at its end, which makes the J call doubtful. This CDR3 is 17 amino acids long. The germline gives CDR1 SGHRS, CDR2 YFSETQ.

This clonotype has ten or more counts. The chain uses TRBV15 and TRBJ2-3; D gene unclear. This CDR3 spans 12 amino acids. V was shortened by 5 bases and J by 5 bases, with 8 bases between the two germline ends. Germline V gene sequence: CDR1 LNHNV, CDR2 YYDKDF (reference sequence). CDR3 residues: CATSAHLDTQYF. The CDR3 nucleotides read TGTGCCACCAGCGCCCATCTAGATACGCAGTATTTT.

The rearrangement uses TRBV12-3 or TRBV12-4 and TRBJ2-5; D gene uncertain. The DNA end favors TRBJ2-7, so the J call may be wrong. CDR3 size: 14 residues. CDR3 bases: TGTGCCAGCAGTTTAGGTCTGGGGTTGGGCGAGCAGTACTTC. This sequence encodes CASSLGLGLGEQYF.

The V and J genes are TRBV20-1 and TRBJ2-1; 8 positions agree with TRBD2. Germline CDR1 is DFQATT and CDR2 is SNEGSKA (reference sequence). The CDR3 is 17 amino acids. Trimming cost V 4 bases and J 2 bases; bases outside gene matches: 13. The DNA for the CDR3 is TGCAGTGCTACTCGTTTTGGGGGCGGGGGGACCTACAATGAGCAGTTCTTC. This gives the protein CSATRFGGGGTYNEQFF.

The chain couples TRBV3-1 to TRBJ2-7; D is perhaps TRBD1 (6 bases). Germline V lookup: CDR1 LGHDT, CDR2 YNNKEL (reference sequence). With 6 bases removed from V and 1 base from J, the gap between germline ends came to 13 bases. The CDR3 sequence is 14 residues long. The CDR3 DNA reads as TGTGCCAGCAGACGAACTGACAGGTCCTACGAGCAGTACTTC. It is translated as CASRRTDRSYEQYF.

The rearrangement links TRBV3-1 to TRBJ2-4; no firm D call. The end of the DNA aligns better with TRBJ2-5, so the J call may be wrong. Germline V gives CDR1 LGHDT, CDR2 YNNKEL (reference sequence). This CDR3 is built from 13 residues. CDR3 loop: CASSRMLQETQYF. Written as DNA, the CDR3 is TGTGCCAGCAGCCGCATGCTGCAAGAGACCCAGTACTTC.

There are many counts of this clonotype. Here the CDR3 DNA reads TGTGCCAGCAGTGAATTCACGTACCAAGAGACCCAGTACTTC. Translated, it gives CASSEFTYQETQYF. The genes are TRBV25-1 and TRBJ2-5, with D unclear. Per germline, CDR1 MGHDK and CDR2 SYGVNS. V lost 1 base to trimming and J lost 0 bases, with 6 bases between them. This CDR3 region has 14 residues. Variable domain in full (rest from reference TRBV25-1 and TRBJ2-5): EADIYQTPRYLVIGTGKKITLECSQTMGHDKMYWYQQDPGMELHLIHYSYGVNSTEKGDLSSESTVSRIRTEHFPLTLESARPSHTSQYLCASSEFTYQETQYFGPGTRLLVL.

The V gene is TRBV20-1, the J gene TRBJ2-5; perhaps TRBD2 as D (6 bases). Trimming shortened V by 4 bases and J by 1 base, and 13 bases separated the two germline ends. This CDR3 spans 14 amino acids. From germline, CDR1 is DFQATT and CDR2 SNEGSKA (reference sequence). CDR3 nucleotide sequence: TGCAGTGCTACCGGCGGGGCGATCCAAGAGACCCAGTACTTC. The encoded protein is CSATGGAIQETQYF.

This clonotype occurred many times. In nucleotides, the CDR3 is TGTGCCAGCAGTCCCCAGGCCTCGGCACCCCTCCACTTT. Translation gives CASSPQASAPLHF. The rearrangement joins TRBV12-3 or TRBV12-4 to TRBJ1-6; D is ambiguous. The germline V and J ends were trimmed by 5 bases and 11 bases, with 13 bases remaining between them. This CDR3 spans 13 amino acids.

J is TRBJ1-2 and V is TRBV6-1; possibly TRBD1 for D (5 bases). Germline values: CDR1 MNHNS, CDR2 SASEGT. The CDR3 covers 18 residues. The V and J ends lost 4 bases and 4 bases respectively, with 25 bases between them. The CDR3 sequence is CASSGRLLGTVGGYGYTF. CDR3 sequence (DNA): TGTGCCAGCAGTGGACGGTTACTAGGGACGGTCGGCGGCTATGGCTACACCTTC.

CDR3: CASSQGETQGGKNIQYF. In nucleotides, the CDR3 is TGCGCCAGCAGCCAAGGAGAGACCCAGGGCGGTAAAAACATTCAGTACTTC. V and J are TRBV4-1 and TRBJ2-4, with a weak D call TRBD1 (5 bases). This CDR3 is 17 amino acids long. Trimming pared 1 base from V and 4 bases from J, leaving 17 bases between. Germline CDR1 MGHRA, CDR2 YSYEKL.

This chain joins TRBV28 and TRBJ1-6; 8 bases match TRBD1. CDR1 and CDR2 from the germline V gene are MDHEN and SYDVKM. This CDR3 contains 15 residues. With 5 bases clipped from V and 7 bases from J, the junction kept 7 bases outside the gene matches. The CDR3 sequence is CASSVDRGRNSPLHF. The CDR3 DNA reads TGTGCCAGCAGTGTAGACAGGGGTCGCAATTCACCCCTCCACTTT.

The V gene is TRBV7-2, the J gene TRBJ2-1; TRBD1 agrees at 11 bases. The CDR3 length is 16 residues. J was trimmed by 6 bases and V by 5 bases; bases with no gene match: 9. Germline V CDR1 and CDR2: SGHTA, FQGNSA. The CDR3 DNA is TGTGCCAGCAGCCGGATGGGGACAGGGGGTGCCAATGAGCAGTTCTTC. Residues: CASSRMGTGGANEQFF.

The J gene is TRBJ1-4, the V gene TRBV7-2, with 8 bases that match TRBD1. V was pared by 7 bases and J by 8 bases, with 6 bases of the junction left unmatched. The CDR3 sequence is 13 residues long. Germline V gene data show CDR1 as SGHTA and CDR2 as FQGNSA. The CDR3 loop reads CASTSDRGEKLFF. The CDR3 nucleotides read TGTGCCAGCACCTCAGACAGGGGCGAAAAACTGTTTTTT.

This chain connects TRBV29-1 to TRBJ2-7; D perhaps matches TRBD2 (5 bases). The germline V gene encodes CDR1 SQVTM and CDR2 ANQGSEA. The CDR3 sequence is 13 residues long. V shed 8 bases and J shed 1 base, with 15 bases lying between them. CDR3 in amino acids: CSTRVGDSYEQYF. The CDR3 DNA is TGCAGCACACGGGTCGGGGATTCCTACGAGCAGTACTTC.

The chain employs TRBV12-3 or TRBV12-4 and TRBJ2-5; no firm D call. V was pared by 5 bases and J by 2 bases, with 18 bases between. The CDR3 loop spans 16 amino acids. In DNA form, the CDR3 reads TGTGCCAGCAGTCTAGGGCCAGCCGCCCCACAAGAGACCCAGTACTTC. It yields the protein CASSLGPAAPQETQYF.

CDR3 loop: CASRPLGIGAGDEQYF. Written as DNA, the CDR3 is TGTGCCAGCAGGCCCTTAGGTATAGGAGCGGGGGACGAGCAGTACTTC. This chain links TRBV2 with TRBJ2-7, with 8 bases identical to TRBD2. Germline V gene sequence: CDR1 SNHLY, CDR2 FYNNEI. The V and J ends lost 6 bases and 5 bases, in that order; junction bases with no gene match: 15. This CDR3 region has 16 residues.

The rearrangement joins TRBV4-1 to TRBJ2-1; 13 positions agree with TRBD2. The ends lost 4 bases at V and 6 bases at J; junction bases unmatched: 6. There are 16 residues in the CDR3. Germline V gene lookup returns CDR1 MGHRA and CDR2 YSYEKL. In nucleotides, the CDR3 is TGCGCCAGCAGCCGACAAGGACTAGCGGGAGTCAATGAGCAGTTCTTC. Encoded protein: CASSRQGLAGVNEQFF.

The chain uses TRBV9 and TRBJ2-3; D could derive from TRBD1 or TRBD2 (5 bases each). This CDR3 has 17 amino acids. The V and J ends lost 0 bases and 6 bases respectively, with 20 bases between them. The germline V gene has CDR1 SGDLS and CDR2 YYNGEE. As DNA, the CDR3 is TGTGCCAGCAGCGTAGCATCGGGACCCCACCCCTCGGATACGCAGTATTTT. Protein: CASSVASGPHPSDTQYF.